This is a list of T cell receptor beta chains from one sample in a study of T-cell memory formation after mild COVID-19. TCRdb called the 5' RACE reads again in MiXCR, with one record for every CDR3 protein. The sample yields hundreds of thousands of distinct CDR3 sequences, 28% seen once. The sequenced material came from PBMCs or a T cell subset sorted from them (not recorded which). Every receptor here comes from an adult woman who had mild COVID-19 (a few samples of this study predate the infection). Cell type and time point are not known. Each CDR3 is given with its conserved first and last residue. D genes are given only for firm matches. Rows may omit the clone size; those that give it use once, few, many or a size class.

d_call,clone_size,j_call,v_call,cdr3_aa,cdr3_nt
NA,few,TRBJ1-1,TRBV6-6,CASSQRGAITEAFF,TGTGCCAGCTCCCAGAGGGGGGCAATCACTGAAGCTTTCTTT
NA,NA,TRBJ1-4,TRBV15,CATSRDSGLTNEKLFF,TGTGCCACCAGCAGAGATAGCGGACTCACTAATGAAAAACTGTTTTTT
TRBD2,NA,TRBJ2-7,TRBV6-1,CASSELGGWEGEYF,TGTGCCAGCAGTGAATTAGGAGGTTGGGAGGGAGAGTACTTC
TRBD1,once,TRBJ1-6,TRBV7-8,CASSLALRDRGWSPLHF,TGTGCCAGCAGCTTAGCCCTCCGGGACAGGGGATGGTCACCCCTCCACTTT
TRBD1,NA,TRBJ2-7,TRBV5-5,CASSSSGTGQYEQYF,TGTGCCAGCAGCTCATCCGGGACAGGGCAGTACGAGCAGTACTTC
NA,NA,TRBJ1-2,TRBV13,CASSLPGTYGYTF,TGTGCCAGCAGCTTGCCAGGGACGTATGGCTACACCTTC
TRBD1,NA,TRBJ1-6,TRBV27,CASRQRQGAHNSPLHF,TGTGCCAGCAGACAAAGACAGGGGGCACATAATTCACCCCTCCACTTT
TRBD1,few,TRBJ1-2,TRBV11-2,CASSTWTGHNYGYTF,TGTGCCAGCAGCACCTGGACAGGCCATAACTATGGCTACACCTTC
NA,NA,TRBJ2-6,TRBV6-6,CASRYELSGANVLTF,TGTGCCAGCAGGTACGAGCTCTCCGGGGCCAACGTCCTGACTTTC
TRBD1,few,TRBJ2-1,TRBV18,CASSQGQNNEQFF,TGTGCCAGCTCACAGGGACAGAACAATGAGCAGTTCTTC
NA,few,TRBJ2-1,TRBV12-3/TRBV12-4,CASSLGSRLPFF,TGTGCCAGCAGTTTGGGCAGCCGGTTGCCGTTCTTC
NA,NA,TRBJ1-1,TRBV5-1,CASSPTAEAAEAFF,TGCGCCAGCAGCCCGACCGCGGAGGCGGCTGAAGCTTTCTTT
TRBD2,NA,TRBJ2-5,TRBV12-3/TRBV12-4,CASSAGTSGIETQYF,TGTGCCAGCAGTGCTGGGACTAGCGGGATAGAGACCCAGTACTTC
NA,NA,TRBJ1-2,TRBV5-5,CASSNPGGHKSLSGYTF,TGTGCCAGCAGCAACCCGGGAGGCCACAAGTCCCTATCTGGCTACACCTTC
NA,NA,TRBJ2-3,TRBV5-1,CASSLDVRTQQYF,TGCGCCAGCAGCTTGGATGTTCGGACCCAACAGTATTTT
NA,NA,TRBJ1-1,TRBV4-2,CASSQEGGGWSEAFF,TGTGCCAGCAGCCAAGAAGGGGGGGGCTGGTCTGAAGCTTTCTTT
TRBD2,few,TRBJ2-3,TRBV7-3,CASSLGPSGGVDTQYF,TGTGCCAGCAGCTTAGGGCCCAGCGGGGGGGTAGATACGCAGTATTTT
NA,NA,TRBJ2-7,TRBV9,CASSVGNEQYF,TGTGCCAGCAGCGTAGGAAACGAGCAGTACTTC
NA,few,TRBJ2-1,TRBV11-2,CASSHLTGRYNEQFF,TGTGCCAGCAGCCACCTGACAGGACGGTACAATGAGCAGTTCTTC
NA,NA,TRBJ1-1,TRBV12-3/TRBV12-4,CASTRTANTEAFF,TGTGCCAGCACCAGGACGGCGAACACTGAAGCTTTCTTT
TRBD1,NA,TRBJ2-1,TRBV5-1,CASSLALYGTGLNEQFF,TGCGCCAGCAGCTTGGCGCTTTACGGGACAGGGCTGAATGAGCAGTTCTTC
NA,few,TRBJ1-2,TRBV5-1,CASSFRDNLDGYTF,TGCGCCAGCAGCTTCCGGGACAATCTCGATGGCTACACCTTC
NA,NA,TRBJ2-1,TRBV3-1,CASSQDQLTETGKQFF,TGTGCCAGCAGCCAAGATCAGTTGACCGAGACAGGAAAGCAGTTCTTC
NA,NA,TRBJ1-3,TRBV11-2,CASSLSAGNTIYF,TGTGCCAGCAGCTTATCCGCGGGAAACACCATATATTTT